Sequencing of this T cell receptor beta chain was carried out in a study of blood T cell repertoires in COVID-19. The assay was immunoSEQ multiplex PCR, and TCRdb's table has in-frame clones only and misses some. The sample lists about 210,000 clones, roughly 88% seen once, with 5.6% in the top ten. This clone has more than one count but fewer than ten. Looked up from germline, CDR1 is LNHDA and CDR2 is SQIVND (reference sequence). The CDR3 has 13 residues. The V end lost 3 bases, the J end lost 9 bases, and 12 bases lay between the germline ends. J is TRBJ2-1 and V is TRBV19; no reliable D call. The TCR comes from a man in his forties with acute COVID-19. Sequencing input: PBMCs or T cells enriched from blood (not recorded which). The CDR3 loop is CASSMSRLGEQFF. The DNA of the CDR3 is TGTGCCAGTAGTATGTCTAGGTTGGGTGAGCAGTTCTTC.